This is a list of T cell receptor beta chains from one sample in a study of cytomegalovirus exposure and HLA in healthy donors. Profiled with immunoSEQ multiplex PCR; TCRdb holds only in-frame clones, not every one. The sample lists roughly 180,000 clones; about three quarters were seen once. The sequenced sample consisted of PBMCs. The receptors were sampled from a female donor in good health and CMV-seronegative. CDR3s include the opening cysteine and the closing phenylalanine or tryptophan. The order of the fields is D gene, V gene, CDR3 protein. The D gene is left open where the match is weak.

TRBD2 TRBV2 CASRDRVRGANEQYF
TRBD2 TRBV5-1 CASSLVTRLAGARTSTDTQYF
TRBD1 TRBV19 CASSPIPGQGPYGYTF
TRBD1 TRBV11-2 CASSRYRDRSYNEQFF
TRBD2 TRBV9 CASSTTSGGAKNIQYF
TRBD2 TRBV19 CASSEGLAGGLSYF
TRBD2 TRBV29-1 CALRGLAGSTDTQYF
. TRBV5-1 CASSLAQTNTEAFF
. TRBV28 CASILTASRANHEQYF
. TRBV30 CAWSGGREDSGANVLTF
TRBD2 TRBV11-3 CASSPQAAGVPGELFF
. TRBV4-2 CASSQEAGEETQYF
. TRBV4-2 CASSQQTGMSTDTQYF
. TRBV7-2 CASSLAHPSPTGELFF
. TRBV10-3 CAITGTSSGEQFF
. TRBV28 CASSFIGALGETQYF
TRBD1 TRBV27 CASSLSGTGIQPQHF
. TRBV6-6 CASFSLLRPGEGYTF
TRBD2 TRBV4-2 CASSQETPGSGIHEQYF
. TRBV2 CASRTGHTKRKSYNEQFF
. TRBV5-6 CASSLAVRVGQYF
. TRBV7-9 CASSPRGVRGNTEAFF
TRBD1 TRBV28 CASSLLGTGGPYTEAFF
. TRBV9 CASSVEQGNEAFF
TRBD1 TRBV7-2 CASSPTPGTGGVNTIYF
TRBD2 TRBV27 CASSLGSGSSYEQYF
TRBD2 TRBV5-4 CASSFAGGGPNEQFF
TRBD1 TRBV11-2 CASSLSTGGTEAFF
TRBD2 TRBV28 CASSYLSGAGEQYF
. TRBV9 CASSVGGTSNTEAFF
TRBD1 TRBV7-3 CASSPHPPRDRERNEQFF
. TRBV7-9 CASSLSRTANTEAFF
. TRBV25-1 CASSELAGVRQETQYF
. TRBV21-1 CASSREAGELFF
. TRBV4-1 CASSQDFRGPDTQYF
TRBD1 TRBV18 CASSADRGQGYSPLHF
TRBD1 TRBV5-6 CASGLQGDPPGVEQYF
. TRBV30 CACRSFATNEKLFF
TRBD2 TRBV7-2 CASSTGTSGGGTDTQYF
TRBD1 TRBV18 CASSGITGTGLLSGNTIYF
TRBD2 TRBV9 CASSPRAGTSGGADQFF
. TRBV6-5 CASSKQLNTEAFF
TRBD2 TRBV7-6 CASSLVGGTSGAPYEQYF
TRBD1 TRBV27 CASSPPGQGGNGPQHF
. TRBV4-1 CASSQDLTTQYF
TRBD1 TRBV5-1 CASSNGQGGYGYTF
TRBD1 TRBV2 CASSEPQGWKQYF
TRBD1 TRBV6-5 CASTRTGGVYSPLHF
TRBD2 TRBV14 CASSQVYLAGVYIETQYF
. TRBV9 CASSVAGANTGELFF
. TRBV19 CAGQSTEGYTF
. TRBV28 CASSPYRYEQYF
TRBD2 TRBV28 CASSLFLAGSTDTQYF
. TRBV18 CASSPPPGGLGNEQFF
. TRBV7-2 CASSLGGQGEKLFF
. TRBV6-6 CASTTGPGANVLTF
. TRBV9 CASSAGEGGGNIQYF
. TRBV12-2 CASRYPRQGRQPQHF
. TRBV29-1 CSGPPLVSSYNEQFF
TRBD2 TRBV9 CASSVPGGQETQYF